This TCR beta chain was documented in a study of blood T cell repertoires in COVID-19 (TCRdb year 2020). About the full investigation: Samples covering the acute and convalescent phases of COVID-19 were provided by collaborators in the United States, Italy and Spain. The prospective study material was composed of cDNA or gDNA derived from T cells, B-cell-depleted T cells, or PBMCs. Subjects who had been exposed to COVID-19, were actively infected with it, or had recovered from it provided the deeply sampled blood TCRbeta repertoires that made up the dataset. The repertoires were released in a freely available public database intended as a resource for research on the immune response to SARS-CoV-2. Samples came from the ongoing ImmuneRACE study (first 160 participants) plus 1,254 subjects from 6 global collaborators. The sample metadata nearly always contained a de-identified subject ID, COVID-19 status, age in years and sex. Where available, HLA class I and class II types were obtained from metadata supplied by the sample provider rather than from assay-based typing. General conclusions and limits of the study: The quantity of clinical and demographic metadata differed by source and by participant and was supplied without curation.

The CDR3 holds 14 amino acids from the cysteine to the phenylalanine. The kept DNA is CDR3 alone, 42 bases in frame from the first base. CDR1 MDHEN and CDR2 SYDVKM were looked up in the germline V gene. At the junction V is shortened by 3 bases and J by 8 bases, with 16 bases in between. The immunoSEQ Assay, a bias-controlled multiplex PCR, was used to amplify TCRbeta CDR3 regions from genomic DNA. The authors processed their data as follows. The number of nucleated cells in each sample was estimated by amplification of reference gene primers within the assay. To quantify the absolute abundance of each unique TCRbeta CDR3 rearrangement, sequence reads were collapsed and filtered. For each sample, productive Simpson clonality was calculated as the square root of Simpson's diversity index over productive rearrangements. TCRdb's version of the immuneACCESS table is confined to in-frame rearrangements and falls short of the full clone set. An unresolved V gene accounts for under half of the shortfall where checked; the remainder is of unknown origin. That table supplies the V and J calls and clone size; D and trimming were determined from the DNA. The sample table holds about 210,000 clones, of which approximately 84% were seen once. Clones ranked in the top ten supply 4% to 5% of the sample.

Details on this clone: Its antigen has not been determined. No per-base quality is available; no much larger clone lies one base away.

The collaborating institutions used their own protocols to collect whole blood in K2EDTA tubes. For TCRbeta analysis, collaborators shipped samples in one of three forms: frozen whole blood, isolated PBMCs, or DNA extracted from either of those sample types. The sample consisted of peripheral blood. The clonotype originates from a woman of 80 years or more with acute or convalescent COVID-19. Rearrangement joined TRBV28 to TRBJ1-2, with TRBD1 perhaps the D gene, on 5 matching bases. The nucleotide sequence is TGTGCCAGCAGTTTGATGGGGCCATACATGGGCTACACCTTC. Its translation reads: CASSLMGPYMGYTF.